The clone carrying this T cell receptor beta chain occurred once. Its antigen is unidentified. Here immunoSEQ multiplex PCR was the method, and the copy in TCRdb shows in-frame clones only, minus some. The sample has 120,000 to 150,000 clones, roughly 80% seen once; the top ten hold 4.1%. The CDR3 length is 17 residues. With V trimmed by 0 bases and J by 6 bases, 10 bases remained unmatched. Per the germline V gene, CDR1 is MGHRA and CDR2 is YSYEKL. This sample stems from a study of T cell responses to AZD1222 COVID-19 vaccine. General study points: Repertoire collection took place solely once the T cell response had peaked. White British people made up most donors, females outnumbered males, and clonal diversity was possibly underestimated.

Here the sequenced sample was peripheral blood, taken on day 0 of MenACWY control vaccination. This chain joins TRBV4-1 and TRBJ2-3, with 9 bases lining up with TRBD2. The receptor was derived from an adult in good health. CDR3 sequence: CASSQDMGAGGHDTQYF. As DNA, the CDR3 is TGCGCCAGCAGCCAAGATATGGGGGCGGGGGGGCACGATACGCAGTATTTT.